This is a list of T cell receptor beta chains from one sample in a study of blood T cell repertoires in COVID-19. Libraries were prepared by immunoSEQ multiplex PCR; TCRdb keeps only in-frame clonotypes and omits some of them. Altogether 250,000 to 400,000 clones are present, 70% to 90% being singletons, with the ten largest covering 1.5% to 2%. The sequencing sample was made of peripheral blood. These receptors all stem from a woman in her 30s with COVID-19, enrolled during active disease. Both conserved end residues are part of each CDR3. Each record gives: V gene, J gene, CDR3 protein.

v_gene: TRBV2
j_gene: TRBJ1-5
CDR3aa: CAISNQRQAQPQHF

v_gene: TRBV2
j_gene: TRBJ1-3
CDR3aa: CASSYGQNTIYF

v_gene: TRBV7-9
j_gene: TRBJ1-5
CDR3aa: CASSLAGASNQPQHF

v_gene: TRBV20-1
j_gene: TRBJ2-3
CDR3aa: CSASFRRLSGGFAPTDTQYF

v_gene: TRBV5-6
j_gene: TRBJ1-5
CDR3aa: CASSSLGGFSNQPQHF

v_gene: TRBV13
j_gene: TRBJ2-1
CDR3aa: CASSATGTSGGPYNEQFF

v_gene: TRBV3-1/TRBV3-2
j_gene: TRBJ1-1
CDR3aa: CASSQYDTRNTEAFF

v_gene: TRBV2
j_gene: TRBJ2-1
CDR3aa: CASDGERGPTYNEQFF

v_gene: TRBV28
j_gene: TRBJ1-2
CDR3aa: CASSSGGSGDYGYTF

v_gene: TRBV7-9
j_gene: TRBJ1-2
CDR3aa: CASDGGSGYTF

v_gene: TRBV19
j_gene: TRBJ1-3
CDR3aa: CASSPAERDTIYF

v_gene: TRBV5-5
j_gene: TRBJ2-1
CDR3aa: CASSLMQGRYNEQFF

v_gene: TRBV10-3
j_gene: TRBJ1-1
CDR3aa: CATALGGPTEAFF

v_gene: TRBV7-6
j_gene: TRBJ1-5
CDR3aa: CASSLLSWDRGNQPQHF

v_gene: TRBV7-9
j_gene: TRBJ1-4
CDR3aa: CASSLSTGIWGEKLFF

v_gene: TRBV7-2
j_gene: TRBJ1-1
CDR3aa: CASRGGRALVNTEAFF

v_gene: TRBV4-1
j_gene: TRBJ2-2
CDR3aa: CACSGQVNTGELFF

v_gene: TRBV12-5
j_gene: TRBJ1-3
CDR3aa: CASRQNSGNTIYF

v_gene: TRBV29-1
j_gene: TRBJ1-1
CDR3aa: CSVEVRSRGTEAFF

v_gene: TRBV4-1
j_gene: TRBJ1-2
CDR3aa: CASSQVNTAPNYGYTF

v_gene: TRBV18
j_gene: TRBJ2-7
CDR3aa: CASSPDRAHEQYF

v_gene: TRBV7-8
j_gene: TRBJ1-5
CDR3aa: CASSLRGGRGQPQHF

v_gene: TRBV6-5
j_gene: TRBJ2-1
CDR3aa: CASTLYNEQFF

v_gene: TRBV29-1
j_gene: TRBJ2-3
CDR3aa: CSAGQGGKGDTQYF

v_gene: TRBV10-3
j_gene: TRBJ1-5
CDR3aa: CAIRGDRGGQPQHF

v_gene: TRBV3-1/TRBV3-2
j_gene: TRBJ1-2
CDR3aa: CASSQVLGGDYGYTF

v_gene: TRBV5-4
j_gene: TRBJ2-2
CDR3aa: CASSPEPTSGGATGELFF

v_gene: TRBV5-4
j_gene: TRBJ1-2
CDR3aa: CASSPGYNYGYTF

v_gene: TRBV9
j_gene: TRBJ2-2
CDR3aa: CASSVVSGGANTGELFF

v_gene: TRBV5-1
j_gene: TRBJ1-2
CDR3aa: CASSLGQGGYGYTF

v_gene: TRBV3-1/TRBV3-2
j_gene: TRBJ1-5
CDR3aa: CASSKDQGSENYSNQPQHF

v_gene: TRBV5-1
j_gene: TRBJ1-6
CDR3aa: CASSATGDNSPLHF

v_gene: TRBV3-1/TRBV3-2
j_gene: TRBJ1-2
CDR3aa: CASSQETGYNYGYTF

v_gene: TRBV6-1
j_gene: TRBJ1-5
CDR3aa: CASSEFSLSNQPQHF

v_gene: TRBV5-1
j_gene: TRBJ2-2
CDR3aa: CASSSLAGDTGELFF

v_gene: TRBV6-2/TRBV6-3
j_gene: TRBJ1-5
CDR3aa: CASSYYGRGTSNQPQHF

v_gene: TRBV4-1
j_gene: TRBJ2-3
CDR3aa: CASSQVWGPGADTQYF

v_gene: TRBV5-4
j_gene: TRBJ1-4
CDR3aa: CASSPTGQSNEKLFF

v_gene: TRBV7-9
j_gene: TRBJ1-2
CDR3aa: CASSFSDYGYTF

v_gene: TRBV11-3
j_gene: TRBJ1-2
CDR3aa: CASKGGNYGYTF

v_gene: TRBV5-4
j_gene: TRBJ1-1
CDR3aa: CASSPQTGINTEAFF

v_gene: TRBV19
j_gene: TRBJ2-7
CDR3aa: CASSIGEGGYEQYF

v_gene: TRBV12-5
j_gene: TRBJ2-5
CDR3aa: CASGRGQGSPYQETQYF

v_gene: TRBV7-2
j_gene: TRBJ1-4
CDR3aa: CASSSTGTNEKLFF